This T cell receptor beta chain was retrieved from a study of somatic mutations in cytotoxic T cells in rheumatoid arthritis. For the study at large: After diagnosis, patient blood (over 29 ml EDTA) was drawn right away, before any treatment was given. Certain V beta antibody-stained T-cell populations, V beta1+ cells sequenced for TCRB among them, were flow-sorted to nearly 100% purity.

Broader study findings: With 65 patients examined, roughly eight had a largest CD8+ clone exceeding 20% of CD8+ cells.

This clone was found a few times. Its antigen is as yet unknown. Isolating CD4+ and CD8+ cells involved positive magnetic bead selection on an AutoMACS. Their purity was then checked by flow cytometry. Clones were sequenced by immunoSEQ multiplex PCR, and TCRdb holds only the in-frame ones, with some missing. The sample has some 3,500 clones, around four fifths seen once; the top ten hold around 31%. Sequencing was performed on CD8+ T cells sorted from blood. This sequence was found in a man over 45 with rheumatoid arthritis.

The CDR3 DNA follows: TGTGCCAGCAGCCCCCCGGGACGGAGGGGAACTGAAGCTTTCTTT. Protein: CASSPPGRRGTEAFF. The rearrangement uses TRBV16 and TRBJ1-1; maybe TRBD1 (5 bases). Germline assignment: CDR1 KGHSY and CDR2 FQNENV. V was cut by 4 bases and J by 5 bases, with 17 bases left in between. The CDR3 length is 15 residues.